The table lists the clone carrying this T cell receptor beta chain with a few counts. Its antigen is not known. Trimming left V 6 bases short and J 0 bases short, with 15 bases between. Per the germline V gene, CDR1 is MNHEY and CDR2 is SMNVEV (reference sequence). This CDR3 has 17 residues. Amplification used 60 Vbeta primers and 13 Jbeta primers. Sequencing was performed with immunoSEQ multiplex PCR; in TCRdb, only in-frame clones are kept and a portion is missing. The table records 150,000 to 250,000 clones, under 90% of them present only once. The sample belongs to a study of cytomegalovirus exposure and HLA in healthy donors. Study-level points and caveats: Relative to equally common others, HLA-associated TCR beta chains showed greater clonal expansion in a later analysis. The study flagged fewer than 200 TCR beta chains as cytomegalovirus-associated. Later findings reportedly placed an Asian-associated ancestry cluster below the approximately 670-donor mean for N-insertions.

This rearrangement joins TRBV27 to TRBJ2-6; TRBD1 might be the D (5 bases). The sequencing sample was made of PBMCs. The source of this sequence is a boy aged 2 to 10 in good health and CMV-seronegative. The CDR3 region has the DNA TGTGCCAGCAGCCCCCTCGGACAAGCCTCTGGGGCCAACGTCCTGACTTTC. Its protein product is CASSPLGQASGANVLTF.